What follows is one TCR beta chain and its context. This sample was taken from a study of blood T cell repertoires in COVID-19. All enrollees were roughly 18 to 95 years old and from about 24 US areas. This CDR3 spans 16 amino acids. Trimming took 4 bases from V and 4 from J; bases not matched to a gene: 6. The germline gives CDR1 MDHEN, CDR2 SYDVKM. The table came from immunoSEQ multiplex PCR; TCRdb's copy has only in-frame clones and leaves some out. This table has roughly 400,000 clones, approximately 90% appearing once. This receptor was taken from a woman in her late teens or twenties who had been exposed to COVID-19. Sequences were obtained from PBMCs or T cells enriched from blood (not recorded which). This sequence joins TRBV28 and TRBJ1-3; 11 bases match TRBD1. CDR3 coding DNA: TGTGCCAGCAGTTCGGGGACAGGGGGTTACGGAAACACCATATATTTT. Its translation is CASSSGTGGYGNTIYF.